This T cell receptor beta chain was profiled in a study of T cells in localized non-small cell lung cancer. Findings and caveats of the study: It remains possible that heterogeneity exists, since only one tumor region was sequenced. Uninvolved adjacent lung, not tumor, had the highest T cell clonality. Higher adjacent-lung clonality was associated with shorter survival.

With 4 bases removed from V and 5 bases from J, the gap between germline ends came to 14 bases. The CDR3 is made up of 14 amino acids. Germline-derived CDR1 and CDR2 are SGHNT and YENEEA. Some clones are missing from TCRdb's copy, which holds only in-frame ones; the method was immunoSEQ multiplex PCR. The table has around 1,700 clones, around a third seen once. This clone came up a few times. Its antigen is unknown. The rearrangement links TRBV11-3 to TRBJ1-2; no clear D gene. The origin of this receptor is a woman between 35 and 75 years old with stage II lung adenocarcinoma. Sequenced material: normal lung tissue next to the tumor, taken before any cancer treatment. Here the CDR3 reads CASSSTPGPYGYTF. The CDR3 bases are TGTGCCAGCAGCTCGACCCCCGGACCTTATGGCTACACCTTC. Using reference TRBV11-3 and TRBJ1-2 for the parts outside the CDR3, the full variable domain is EAGVVQSPRYKIIEKKQPVAFWCNPISGHNTLYWYLQNLGQGPELLIRYENEEAVDDSQLPKDRFSAERLKGVDSTLKIQPAELGDSAVYLCASSSTPGPYGYTFGSGTRLTVV.